These 26 T cell receptor beta chains came from one sample sequenced in a study of T-cell reconstitution after alpha-beta-depleted transplantation in children. Researchers prepared the TCRbeta library using unique molecular identifiers, the study reports. TCRdb called the PCR reads again in MiXCR, with one record for every CDR3 protein. The table lists fewer than 350,000 distinct CDR3 sequences, around a tenth of them singletons, with 20% to 25% in the top ten. The sequencing here drew on peripheral blood, taken 180 days after TCRalphabeta/CD19-depleted stem cell transplant. The receptors shown here come from a male patient aged 2 to 10 who had a stem cell transplant for chronic granulomatous disease, so the T cells may come from the graft donor.

V usage is TRBV20-1 and J usage is TRBJ2-1; 11 nucleotides match TRBD1. CDR1 and CDR2 (germline): DFQATT, SNEGSKA (reference sequence). This CDR3 contains 17 residues. The CDR3 DNA reads TGCGGCATCCGGGACAGGGGGTCGGGAGGCGGATACAATGAGCAGTTCTTC. The encoded protein is CGIRDRGSGGGYNEQFF.

This clonotype was seen many times. This chain uses TRBV5-1 with TRBJ2-1; D gene uncertain. There are 12 residues in the CDR3. Germline V gives CDR1 SGHRS, CDR2 YFSETQ. V shed 4 bases and J shed 8 bases, with 10 bases lying between them. The CDR3 DNA follows: TGCGCCAGCAGCCCTACGTGGTATGAGCAGTTCTTC. Its protein product is CASSPTWYEQFF.

This clonotype was detected ten times or more. The V and J genes are TRBV20-1 and TRBJ2-6; TRBD1 matches at 7 bases. Losses at the gene ends were 3 bases for V and 0 bases for J; bases not matched to a gene: 8. Germline values: CDR1 DFQATT, CDR2 SNEGSKA (reference sequence). The CDR3 covers 17 residues. CDR3 in amino acids: CSARQDRPHSGANVLTF. CDR3 DNA sequence: TGCAGTGCTAGGCAGGACAGGCCTCACTCTGGGGCCAACGTCCTGACTTTC.

On this clonotype itself: A much bigger clone sits one base away, suggesting this may be a read error. The CDR3 sequence: CSANDQGLGGSYEQYF. The CDR3 nucleotides read TGCAGTGCTAACGATCAAGGACTGGGGGGATCCTACGAGCAGTACTTC. J is TRBJ2-7 and V is TRBV20-1; D is possibly TRBD2 (6 bases). The CDR3 contains 16 residues. Germline assignment: CDR1 DFQATT and CDR2 SNEGSKA (reference sequence). Trimming took off 4 bases at V and 1 base at J, with 20 bases between the two ends.

There are many counts of this clonotype. The chain has TRBV6-5 and TRBJ1-6, with TRBD1 as a possible D gene (6 bases). V was pared by 6 bases and J by 10 bases, with 25 bases between. CDR1 is MNHEY, CDR2 SVGAGI, per germline. CDR3 length equals 17 residues. CDR3 DNA sequence: TGTGCCAGCAGGCGGAGTGGGGGGGCTGACTTTGGATCACCCCTCCACTTT. It translates to CASRRSGGADFGSPLHF.

The V gene is TRBV7-8, the J gene TRBJ1-1, with 9 bases aligning to TRBD1. The germline CDR1 and CDR2 sequences are SGHVS and FQNEAQ. This CDR3 is built from 17 residues. J gave up 3 bases and V 5 bases, and 13 bases lay outside the gene matches. The CDR3 protein is CASSRTSGQGVHTEAFF. CDR3 nucleotide sequence: TGTGCCAGCAGCCGTACGTCGGGACAGGGTGTGCACACTGAAGCTTTCTTT. Full variable domain (outside the CDR3, taken from reference TRBV7-8 and TRBJ1-1): GAGVSQSPRYKVAKRGQDVALRCDPISGHVSLFWYQQALGQGPEFLTYFQNEAQLDKSGLPSDRFFAERPEGSVSTLKIQRTQQEDSAVYLCASSRTSGQGVHTEAFFGQGTRLTVV.

This clonotype has ten or more counts. CDR3 DNA: TGTGCCAGCAGCCCCGGACTAGGACAAACAGATACGCAGTATTTT. The encoded protein is CASSPGLGQTDTQYF. The rearrangement uses TRBV6-1 and TRBJ2-3; 7 nucleotides line up with TRBD2. Germline-derived CDR1 and CDR2 are MNHNS and SASEGT. This CDR3 has 15 residues. Losses at the gene ends were 6 bases for V and 3 bases for J; bases not matched to a gene: 9.

This clonotype was recorded at least ten times. The chain is built from TRBV20-1 and TRBJ2-7; possibly TRBD2 for D (5 bases). V was clipped by 4 bases and J by 6 bases, with 16 bases between them. The CDR3 is 13 amino acids. Germline V gives CDR1 DFQATT, CDR2 SNEGSKA (reference sequence). The CDR3 loop is CSAMRAFSPEQYF. The CDR3 coding sequence is TGCAGTGCTATGAGGGCTTTTTCCCCCGAGCAGTACTTC.

The sample holds many counts of this clonotype. This rearrangement joins TRBV25-1 to TRBJ2-7, with 12 nucleotides matching TRBD1. Germline V CDR1 and CDR2: MGHDK, SYGVNS. This CDR3 is 15 amino acids long. The trim removed 5 bases at V and 7 bases at J, leaving 9 bases unmatched. The CDR3 loop reads CASSRSGTGGWEQYF. Written as DNA, the CDR3 is TGTGCCAGCAGTCGATCCGGGACAGGGGGCTGGGAGCAGTACTTC.

This clonotype has at least ten counts. The rearrangement joins TRBV15 to TRBJ2-3, with D unresolved. Germline V lookup: CDR1 LNHNV, CDR2 YYDKDF (reference sequence). The CDR3 loop spans 15 amino acids. V was shortened by 4 bases and J by 1 base, with 12 bases between the two germline ends. In nucleotides, the CDR3 is TGTGCCACCAGCATTCCAGCCTTGGGCACAGATACGCAGTATTTT. This sequence encodes CATSIPALGTDTQYF.

This clonotype was recorded at least ten times. This sequence joins TRBV9 and TRBJ2-1; 7 bases are shared with TRBD2. V trimming: 1 base; J trimming: 5 bases; junction bases outside the gene matches: 6. The length of the CDR3 is 15 residues. In germline, CDR1 is SGDLS, CDR2 YYNGEE. The CDR3 DNA reads TGTGCCAGCAGCGTAACGGGACTACGGAACAATGAGCAGTTCTTC. Translated: CASSVTGLRNNEQFF.

Ten or more counts support this clonotype. The rearrangement uses TRBV5-1 and TRBJ2-1; 8 bases line up with TRBD2. This CDR3 contains 17 residues. Germline CDR1 reads SGHRS; CDR2 reads YFSETQ. V lost 2 bases and J lost 6; bases outside the gene matches: 13. CDR3 residues: CASSFPRVSGIVNEQFF. CDR3 coding DNA: TGCGCCAGCAGCTTCCCCCGGGTTAGCGGGATAGTCAATGAGCAGTTCTTC.

This clonotype appeared many times. The chain recombines TRBV6-5 with TRBJ1-2, with TRBD1 matching 9 bases. The trim removed 8 bases at V and 4 bases at J, leaving 8 bases unmatched. The CDR3 contains 14 residues. CDR1 MNHEY and CDR2 SVGAGI come from the germline V gene. The CDR3: CASGRDREVYGYTF. Written as DNA, the CDR3 is TGTGCCAGCGGCCGGGACAGGGAGGTCTATGGCTACACCTTC.

This clonotype was recorded many times. This rearrangement joins TRBV19 to TRBJ2-2; D remains ambiguous. V lost 6 bases and J lost 4, with 21 bases in between. Per the germline V gene, CDR1 is LNHDA and CDR2 is SQIVND (reference sequence). The CDR3 covers 17 residues. The CDR3 sequence: CASRTSFTGVATGELFF. CDR3 DNA: TGTGCCAGTAGGACTTCTTTCACGGGTGTGGCCACCGGGGAGCTGTTTTTT. The entire variable domain, with the rest obtained from reference TRBV19 and TRBJ2-2, is as follows: DGGITQSPKYLFRKEGQNVTLSCEQNLNHDAMYWYRQDPGQGLRLIYYSQIVNDFQKGDIAEGYSVSREKKESFPLTVTSAQKNPTAFYLCASRTSFTGVATGELFFGEGSRLTVL.

This clonotype was detected only once. This chain links TRBV24-1 with TRBJ2-1; 7 bases align to TRBD2. Germline assignment: CDR1 KGHDR and CDR2 SFDVKD. This CDR3 has 17 amino acids. J gave up 7 bases and V 6 bases, and 17 bases lay outside the gene matches. The CDR3 loop reads CATSHPPGSGTKNEQFF. CDR3 DNA: TGTGCCACCAGTCACCCCCCGGGAAGCGGGACCAAGAATGAGCAGTTCTTC.

This clonotype was detected many times. This chain joins TRBV7-2 and TRBJ2-1; D possibly corresponds to TRBD2 (5 bases). Trimming took 3 bases from V and 9 from J, leaving 15 bases between them. From germline, CDR1 is SGHTA and CDR2 FQGNSA. The CDR3 loop spans 14 amino acids. The CDR3 protein is CASSFGDFSGEQFF. In DNA, the CDR3 is TGTGCCAGCAGCTTCGGGGATTTCAGTGGTGAGCAGTTCTTC.

This clonotype was seen repeatedly, ten times or more. The chain couples TRBV20-1 to TRBJ2-2; 10 bases line up with TRBD2. The V gene end was trimmed by 5 bases and the J gene end by 4 bases; junction bases not matched to a gene: 4. CDR3 size: 14 residues. CDR1 is DFQATT, CDR2 SNEGSKA, per germline (reference sequence). The CDR3 sequence: CSAQSGGATGELFF. DNA of the CDR3: TGCAGTGCTCAAAGCGGGGGGGCCACCGGGGAGCTGTTTTTT.

The CDR3 protein is CASSPHDRVAYEQYF. CDR3 bases: TGTGCCAGCAGCCCGCATGACAGAGTCGCCTACGAGCAGTACTTC. V usage is TRBV14 and J usage is TRBJ2-7, with TRBD1 as a possible D gene (5 bases). Per the germline V gene, CDR1 is SGHDN and CDR2 is FVKESK. Deletions cut 4 bases from V and 2 bases from J, with 15 bases between. CDR3 length equals 15 residues.

V and J are TRBV7-8 and TRBJ1-1, with D uncertain. Trimming left V 2 bases short and J 5 bases short, with 12 bases between. Germline V gene data show CDR1 as SGHVS and CDR2 as FQNEAQ. CDR3 length: 14 residues. DNA for the CDR3: TGTGCCAGCAGCTTAAGTCTGTCACAAACTGAAGCTTTCTTT. Protein sequence: CASSLSLSQTEAFF.

CDR3 sequence: CASSSIAGGYTDTQYF. The CDR3 bases are TGTGCCAGCAGCTCCATAGCGGGGGGCTACACAGATACGCAGTATTTT. The chain uses TRBV7-9 and TRBJ2-3; 10 bases are shared with TRBD2. CDR1 and CDR2 from the germline V gene are SEHNR and FQNEAQ (reference sequence). This CDR3 spans 16 amino acids. With V trimmed by 4 bases and J by 2 bases, 6 bases remained unmatched.

This clonotype was counted ten times or more. The gene calls are TRBV7-9 and TRBJ2-1, with D unresolved. The germline V gene encodes CDR1 SEHNR and CDR2 FQNEAQ (reference sequence). V lost 6 bases and J 7 bases, leaving 10 bases between the germline ends. This CDR3 has 12 residues. The CDR3 sequence is CASRRTENEQFF. In DNA, the CDR3 is TGTGCCAGCAGACGGACGGAGAATGAGCAGTTCTTC.

Ten or more counts support this clonotype. V and J are TRBV18 and TRBJ2-7, with 7 nucleotides matching TRBD1. Germline values: CDR1 KGHSH, CDR2 LQKENI. The CDR3 spans 14 residues. After removal of 3 bases from V and 2 bases from J, the junction contained 4 bases not matched to a gene. CDR3 protein: CASSPTGSTYEQYF. The CDR3 DNA sequence: TGTGCCAGCTCACCGACAGGGTCTACCTACGAGCAGTACTTC.

This clonotype was counted many times. The CDR3 coding sequence is TGTGCCAGCAGCTTAGGCCACAGGACCTACGAGCAGTACTTC. Translating it yields CASSLGHRTYEQYF. This chain links TRBV7-8 with TRBJ2-7, with a tentative D call TRBD1 (5 bases). Per germline, CDR1 SGHVS and CDR2 FQNEAQ. This CDR3 is built from 14 residues. Trimming stripped 1 base from V and 2 bases from J, with 9 bases between.

This clonotype showed up just a few times. V and J are TRBV28 and TRBJ2-7, with D uncertain. Germline CDR1 MDHEN, CDR2 SYDVKM. The CDR3 loop spans 15 amino acids. With 2 bases removed from V and 2 bases from J, the gap between germline ends came to 13 bases. The CDR3, as DNA: TGTGCCAGCAGTTTAGGGTTATGGGGAACCTACGAGCAGTACTTC. This encodes CASSLGLWGTYEQYF. The full variable domain, completed using reference TRBV28 and TRBJ2-7, is DVKVTQSSRYLVKRTGEKVFLECVQDMDHENMFWYRQDPGLGLRLIYFSYDVKMKEKGDIPEGYSVSREKKERFSLILESASTNQTSMYLCASSLGLWGTYEQYFGPGTRLTVT.

This clonotype was detected many times. V is TRBV14 and J is TRBJ2-3; TRBD2 is a possible D gene (5 bases). The CDR3 runs to 15 residues. V was shortened by 5 bases and J by 2 bases, with 14 bases between the two germline ends. Germline V lookup: CDR1 SGHDN, CDR2 FVKESK. The CDR3 is CASSTQDLITDTQYF. The CDR3 DNA reads TGTGCCAGCAGCACTCAGGACTTGATCACAGATACGCAGTATTTT.

This clonotype was detected many times. This chain connects TRBV7-9 to TRBJ2-1; 10 bases fit TRBD2. CDR3 length: 16 amino acids. Germline V gene lookup returns CDR1 SEHNR and CDR2 FQNEAQ (reference sequence). The V and J ends lost 2 bases and 9 bases, in that order; junction bases with no gene match: 10. The CDR3 DNA follows: TGTGCCAGCAGCTTACCCGGACTAGCGGAGGGGGGTGAGCAGTTCTTC. It specifies CASSLPGLAEGGEQFF.